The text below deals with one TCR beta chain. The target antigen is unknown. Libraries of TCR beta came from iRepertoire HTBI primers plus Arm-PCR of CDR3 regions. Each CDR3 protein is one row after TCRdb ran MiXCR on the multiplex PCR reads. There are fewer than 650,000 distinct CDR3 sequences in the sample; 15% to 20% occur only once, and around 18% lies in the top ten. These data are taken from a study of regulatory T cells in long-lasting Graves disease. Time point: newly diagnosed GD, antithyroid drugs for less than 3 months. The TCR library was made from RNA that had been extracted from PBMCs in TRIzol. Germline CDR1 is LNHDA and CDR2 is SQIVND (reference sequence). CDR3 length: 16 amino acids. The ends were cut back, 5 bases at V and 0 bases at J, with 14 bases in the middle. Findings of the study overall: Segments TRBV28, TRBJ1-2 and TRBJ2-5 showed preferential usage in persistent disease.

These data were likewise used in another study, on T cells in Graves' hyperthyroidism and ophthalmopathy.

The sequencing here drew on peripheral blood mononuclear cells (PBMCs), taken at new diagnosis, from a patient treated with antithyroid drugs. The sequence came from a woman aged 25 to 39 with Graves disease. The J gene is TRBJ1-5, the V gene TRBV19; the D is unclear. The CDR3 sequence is CASSSGSWGSNQPQHF. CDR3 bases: TGTGCCAGTAGTTCCGGTTCTTGGGGTAGCAATCAGCCCCAGCATTTT.